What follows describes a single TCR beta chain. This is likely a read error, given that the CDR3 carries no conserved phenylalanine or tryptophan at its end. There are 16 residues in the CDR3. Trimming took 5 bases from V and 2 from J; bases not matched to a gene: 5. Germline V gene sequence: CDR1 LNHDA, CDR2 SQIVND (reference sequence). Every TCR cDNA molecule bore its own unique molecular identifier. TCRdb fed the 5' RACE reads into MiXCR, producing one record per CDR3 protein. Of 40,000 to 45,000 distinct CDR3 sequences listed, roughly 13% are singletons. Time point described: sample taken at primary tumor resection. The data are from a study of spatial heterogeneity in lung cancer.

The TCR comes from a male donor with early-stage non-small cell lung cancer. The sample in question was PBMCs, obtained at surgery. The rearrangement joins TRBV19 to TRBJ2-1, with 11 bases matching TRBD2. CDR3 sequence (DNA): TGTGCCAGTAGTCCCGGGACTAGCGGAACCTACAATGAGCAGTTCTCC. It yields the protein CASSPGTSGTYNEQFS.